Below, one T cell receptor beta chain is given with its context. Its matching antigen is unknown. Primers: 60 Vbeta forward and 13 Jbeta reverse. Here immunoSEQ multiplex PCR was the method, and the copy in TCRdb shows in-frame clones only, minus some. The table shows roughly 160,000 clones, with around 81% occurring only once. The sample comes from a study of cytomegalovirus exposure and HLA in healthy donors. Study-wide findings and caveats: CMV antigen specificity of three CMV-associated chains was confirmed in vitro. In an earlier analysis, most TCR beta V segments were productive about 87% or about 30% of the time. V- and J-gene trimming of TCR beta was linked (in a later analysis) to a missense DCLRE1C variant.

Germline CDR1 and CDR2: MNHNS and SASEGT. J lost 7 bases, V lost 2 bases, and 5 bases had no gene match. The CDR3 is 15 residues long. The sample taken for sequencing was PBMCs. The chain carries TRBV6-1 and TRBJ2-1, with TRBD2 identical over 10 bases. The origin of this receptor is a woman aged 50 to 60 in good health and CMV-seronegative. The CDR3: CASSELSGRANEQFF. As DNA, the CDR3 is TGTGCCAGCAGTGAATTGAGCGGGAGGGCAAATGAGCAGTTCTTC.